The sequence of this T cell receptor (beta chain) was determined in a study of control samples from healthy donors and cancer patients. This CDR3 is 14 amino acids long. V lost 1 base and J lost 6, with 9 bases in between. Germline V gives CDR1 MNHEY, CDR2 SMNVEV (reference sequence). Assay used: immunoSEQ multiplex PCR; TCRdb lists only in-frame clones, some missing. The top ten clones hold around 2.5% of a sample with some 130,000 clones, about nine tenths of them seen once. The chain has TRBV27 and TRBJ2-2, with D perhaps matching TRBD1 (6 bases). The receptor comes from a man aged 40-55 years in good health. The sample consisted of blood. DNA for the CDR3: TGTGCCAGCAGTTTATTACAGGGCCCCGGGGAGCTGTTTTTT. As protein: CASSLLQGPGELFF.